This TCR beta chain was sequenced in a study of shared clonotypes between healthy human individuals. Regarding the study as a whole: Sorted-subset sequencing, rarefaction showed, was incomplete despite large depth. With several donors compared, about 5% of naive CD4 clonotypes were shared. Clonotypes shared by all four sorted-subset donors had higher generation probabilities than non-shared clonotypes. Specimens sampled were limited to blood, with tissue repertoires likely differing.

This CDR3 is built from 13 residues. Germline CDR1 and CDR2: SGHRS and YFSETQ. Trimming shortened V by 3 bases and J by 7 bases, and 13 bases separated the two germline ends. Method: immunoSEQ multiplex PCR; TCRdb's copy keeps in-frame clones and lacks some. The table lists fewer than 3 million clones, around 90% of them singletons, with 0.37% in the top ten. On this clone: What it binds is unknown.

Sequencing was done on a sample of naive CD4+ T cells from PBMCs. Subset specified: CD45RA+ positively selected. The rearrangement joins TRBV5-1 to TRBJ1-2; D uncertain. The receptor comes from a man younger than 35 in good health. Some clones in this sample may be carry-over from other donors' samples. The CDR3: CASSSDGSPGYTF. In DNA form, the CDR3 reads TGCGCCAGCAGCTCCGACGGATCGCCTGGCTACACCTTC.